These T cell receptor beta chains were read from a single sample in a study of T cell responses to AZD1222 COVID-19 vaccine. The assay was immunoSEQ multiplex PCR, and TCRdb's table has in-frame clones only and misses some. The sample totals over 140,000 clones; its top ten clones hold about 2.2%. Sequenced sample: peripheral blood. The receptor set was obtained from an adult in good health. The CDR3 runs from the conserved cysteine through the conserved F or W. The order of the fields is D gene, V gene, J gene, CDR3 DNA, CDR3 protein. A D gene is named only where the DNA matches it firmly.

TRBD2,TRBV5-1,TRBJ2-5,TGCGCCAGCAGCTTGACTAGCGGGGGAGGAGAGACCCAGTACTTC,CASSLTSGGGETQYF
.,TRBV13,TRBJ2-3,TGTGCCAGCAGCTTAGGTTGGCTTATCACAGATACGCAGTATTTT,CASSLGWLITDTQYF
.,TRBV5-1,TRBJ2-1,TGCGCCAGCAGCTTGGCTCCCAGGGCAAACAATGAGCAGTTCTTC,CASSLAPRANNEQFF
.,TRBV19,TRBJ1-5,TGTGCCAGTAGTATAACCCCGACCCTACGGGGCAATCAGCCCCAGCATTTT,CASSITPTLRGNQPQHF
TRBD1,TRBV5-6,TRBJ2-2,TGTGCCAGCAGCTCGGTGGACAGGGGCAACGGGGAGCTGTTTTTT,CASSSVDRGNGELFF
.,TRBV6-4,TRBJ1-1,TGTGCCAGCAGATTAGAGGGGGGGAACACTGAAGCTTTCTTT,CASRLEGGNTEAFF
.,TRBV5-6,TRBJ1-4,TGTGCCAGCAGCTTGTGGCAGGACAATGAAAAACTGTTTTTT,CASSLWQDNEKLFF
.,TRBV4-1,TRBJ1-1,TGCGCCAGCAGCCCCCCCATAAGCAACACTGAAGCTTTCTTT,CASSPPISNTEAFF
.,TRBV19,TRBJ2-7,TGTGCCAGTAGTCCTGCACCTCGTTCCTACGAGCAGTACTTC,CASSPAPRSYEQYF
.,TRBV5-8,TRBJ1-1,TGTGCCAGCAGCTTTTGGAAGGACCCTGGGGCTTTCTTT,CASSFWKDPGAFF
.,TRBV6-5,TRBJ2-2,TGTGCCAGCAGTTACTCGGGGACCGGGGAGCTGTTTTTT,CASSYSGTGELFF
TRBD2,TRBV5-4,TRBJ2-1,TGTGCCAGCAGCAGGGCGGGGGGCTCCTCCTACAATGAGCAGTTCTTC,CASSRAGGSSYNEQFF
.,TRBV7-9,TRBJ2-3,TGTGCCAGCTCCGAGGGAGGGGGAGGCGGGACGCAGTATTTT,CASSEGGGGGTQYF
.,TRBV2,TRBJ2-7,TGTGCCAGCAGTCTCGGGGGGCCTGTCTACGAGCAGTACTTC,CASSLGGPVYEQYF
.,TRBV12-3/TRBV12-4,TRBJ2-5,TGTGCCAGCCGAGCTGACTTTACGGCGACCCAGTACTTC,CASRADFTATQYF
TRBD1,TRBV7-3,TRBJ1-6,TGTGCCAGCAGGCTAACGGGACAGTCAAATTCACCCCTCCACTTT,CASRLTGQSNSPLHF
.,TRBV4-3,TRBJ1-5,TGCGCCAGCAGCCAAGATCTATTAAGGGAGGGCAATCAGCCCCAGCATTTT,CASSQDLLREGNQPQHF
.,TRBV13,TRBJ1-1,TGTGCCAGCAGCTTCCAAGCGAACACTGAAGCTTTCTTT,CASSFQANTEAFF
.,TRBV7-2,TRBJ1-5,TGTGCCAGCAGCTTAGCGGTGGGAGAGGGGCAGCCCCAGCATTTT,CASSLAVGEGQPQHF
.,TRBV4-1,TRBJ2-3,TGCGCCAGCAGCCAAGATCCCCAGGGATGGGGTGTAACAGATACGCAGTATTTT,CASSQDPQGWGVTDTQYF
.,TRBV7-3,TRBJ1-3,TGTGCCAGCAGCTTCACAGGGACCGGAAACACCATATATTTT,CASSFTGTGNTIYF
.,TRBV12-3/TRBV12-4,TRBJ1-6,TGTGCCAGCAGTTTCACCGATTCACCCCTCCACTTT,CASSFTDSPLHF
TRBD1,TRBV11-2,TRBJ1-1,TGTGCCAGCAGCAATGACAGGGGGTACACTGAAGCTTTCTTT,CASSNDRGYTEAFF
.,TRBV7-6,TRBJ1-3,TGTGCCAGCAGCTTACAGGGACCCCACCACTCTGGAAACACCATATATTTT,CASSLQGPHHSGNTIYF
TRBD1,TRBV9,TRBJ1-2,TGTGCCAGCAGCGACTGGGACAGGGGCCCCCTGAACTATGGCTACACCTTC,CASSDWDRGPLNYGYTF
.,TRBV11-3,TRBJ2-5,TGTGCCAGCAGCTTGAGGTACAGTTCCTATGGAGAGACCCAGTACTTC,CASSLRYSSYGETQYF
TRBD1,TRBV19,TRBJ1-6,TGTGCCAGTAGTATACAGGGGGCCGCCTATAATTCACCCCTCCACTTT,CASSIQGAAYNSPLHF
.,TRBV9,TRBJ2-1,TGTGCCAGCAGCGTAGGGTCCAGGTCCTACAATGAGCAGTTCTTC,CASSVGSRSYNEQFF
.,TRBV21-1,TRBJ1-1,TGTGCCAGCAGCAACGGGCAGGTTATCACTGAAGCTTTCTTT,CASSNGQVITEAFF
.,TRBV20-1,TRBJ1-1,TGCAGTGCTAGAAACTCCGGGGGAGCTTTCTTT,CSARNSGGAFF
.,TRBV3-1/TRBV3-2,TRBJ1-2,TGTGCCAGCAGCCAAGGACGGGTGTCGGGATATGGCTACACCTTC,CASSQGRVSGYGYTF
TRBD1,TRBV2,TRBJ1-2,TGTGCCAGCAGTGACCCGGGACAGCTTAACTATGGCTACACCTTC,CASSDPGQLNYGYTF
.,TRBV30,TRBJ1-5,TGTGCCTGGAGTGTGCAGGGGCATCAGCCCCAGCATTTT,CAWSVQGHQPQHF
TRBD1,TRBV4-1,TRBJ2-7,TGCGCCAGCAGCCGCGGGACAGGGGGCATCTACGAGCAGTACTTC,CASSRGTGGIYEQYF
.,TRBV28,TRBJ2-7,TGTGCCAGCAGTTTCAAGGCGACACAGTCAATATCCTACGAGCAGTACTTC,CASSFKATQSISYEQYF
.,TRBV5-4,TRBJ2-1,TGTGCCAGCAGCTCAGAGAACAATGAGCAGTTCTTC,CASSSENNEQFF
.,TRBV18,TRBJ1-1,TGTGCCAGCTCACCCAACGGGGGGGTTGAAGCTTTCTTT,CASSPNGGVEAFF
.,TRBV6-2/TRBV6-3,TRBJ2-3,TGTGCCAGCAGTAAACTAGAAATAACAGATACGCAGTATTTT,CASSKLEITDTQYF
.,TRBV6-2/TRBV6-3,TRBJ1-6,TGTGCCAGCAGCCATAATTCACCCCTCCACTTT,CASSHNSPLHF
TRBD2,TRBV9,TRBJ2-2,TGTGCCAGCAGCGTAAAAGCGGGAGGCACCGGGGAGCTGTTTTTT,CASSVKAGGTGELFF
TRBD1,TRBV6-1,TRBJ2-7,TGTGCCAGCAGTGACGGTCTGGACAGGGGCTACGAGCAGTACTTC,CASSDGLDRGYEQYF
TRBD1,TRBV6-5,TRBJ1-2,TGTGCCAGCAGTCCCAATGTTGACAGGGCTGGCTACACCTTC,CASSPNVDRAGYTF
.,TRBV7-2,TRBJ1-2,TGTGCCAGCAGCTTAGCCGGAATGGTATTAAACTATGGCTACACCTTC,CASSLAGMVLNYGYTF
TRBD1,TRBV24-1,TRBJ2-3,TGTGCCACCAGTGAGGTAGGGACAGGGGGCGCGTGGGATACGCAGTATTTT,CATSEVGTGGAWDTQYF
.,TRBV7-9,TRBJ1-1,TGTGCCAGCAGCTCCCTCATAGAAGCTTTCTTT,CASSSLIEAFF
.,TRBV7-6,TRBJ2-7,TGTGCCAGCAGCTTGGGGTGGGACGCTCTCCCCTACGAGCAGTACTTC,CASSLGWDALPYEQYF
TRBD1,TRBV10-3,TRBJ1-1,TGTGCCATCAGCGACGGGACAGGGAGGAACACTGAAGCTTTCTTT,CAISDGTGRNTEAFF
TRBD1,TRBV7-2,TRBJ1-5,TGTGCCAGCAGCCTGCAGACAGGGGTCAATCAGCCCCAGCATTTT,CASSLQTGVNQPQHF
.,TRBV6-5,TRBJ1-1,TGTGCCAGCAGTTCGGACACGCGGGGATGGGGCACTGAAGCTTTCTTT,CASSSDTRGWGTEAFF
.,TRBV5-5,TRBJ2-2,TGTGCCAGCGTCCAGGAGTACGCGATCACCGGGGAGCTGTTTTTT,CASVQEYAITGELFF
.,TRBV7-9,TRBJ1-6,TGTGCCAGCAGCTTAAGATTCGAGGGGAATTCACCCCTCCACTTT,CASSLRFEGNSPLHF
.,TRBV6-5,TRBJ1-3,TGTGCCAGCAGCCCCCGCCCCCAGGGTGGAAACACCATATATTTT,CASSPRPQGGNTIYF